A single sample is the source of the 10 T cell receptor beta chains below, sequenced in a study of Ad26.COV2.S vaccination and SARS-CoV-2 variants. Generated by immunoSEQ multiplex PCR, the TCRdb table keeps only in-frame clones and is missing some. This repertoire shows 400,000 to 450,000 clones, about nine tenths found once; its top ten account for roughly an eighth. Treatment given: about 20 received Ad26.COV2.S at low or high dose, single or two shots; several received placebo; per-sample allocation not given. At day 63 after the first vaccine or placebo injection, samples were drawn. The source was peripheral blood, collected in a trial of Ad26.COV2.S vaccine versus placebo. Receptors were obtained from a person between 18 and 65 years old who received the Ad26.COV2.S COVID-19 vaccine or a placebo.

This chain joins TRBV7-9 and TRBJ2-4; D might be TRBD2 (6 bases). Deletions cut 1 base from V and 3 bases from J, with 13 bases between. In germline, CDR1 is SEHNR, CDR2 FQNEAQ (reference sequence). The CDR3 covers 16 residues. CDR3 sequence reads: CASSLDSGLRKNIQYF. CDR3 sequence (DNA): TGTGCCAGCAGCTTAGATTCGGGACTCCGCAAAAACATTCAGTACTTC.

This chain uses TRBV7-8 with TRBJ2-4; 8 bases align to TRBD2. After removal of 1 base from V and 0 bases from J, the junction contained 8 bases not matched to a gene. The CDR3 length is 18 residues. CDR1 and CDR2 from the germline V gene are SGHVS and FQNEAQ. CDR3 nucleotides: TGTGCCAGCAGCTTAGGACCTGTAGCGGGAAAAGCCAAAAACATTCAGTACTTC. This codes for CASSLGPVAGKAKNIQYF. Complete variable domain (other parts from reference TRBV7-8 and TRBJ2-4): GAGVSQSPRYKVAKRGQDVALRCDPISGHVSLFWYQQALGQGPEFLTYFQNEAQLDKSGLPSDRFFAERPEGSVSTLKIQRTQQEDSAVYLCASSLGPVAGKAKNIQYFGAGTRLSVL.

This chain connects TRBV25-1 to TRBJ1-2; TRBD1 agrees at 7 bases. V lost 5 bases and J lost 2; bases outside the gene matches: 5. The CDR3 spans 14 residues. Per germline, CDR1 MGHDK and CDR2 SYGVNS. The CDR3 protein is CASSRDSSNYGYTF. CDR3 nucleotides: TGTGCCAGCAGTCGGGACAGCTCCAACTATGGCTACACCTTC.

This chain connects TRBV29-1 to TRBJ1-1; tentative D call: TRBD1 (5 bases). Trimming stripped 3 bases from V and 4 bases from J, with 9 bases between. This CDR3 has 12 residues. Looked up from germline, CDR1 is SQVTM and CDR2 is ANQGSEA. CDR3 bases: TGCAGCGTTGATGGGCAGGGCACTGAAGCTTTCTTT. Protein sequence: CSVDGQGTEAFF.

Only one count was recorded for this clone. V is TRBV18 and J is TRBJ1-2; D is unclear. This CDR3 comprises 13 residues. Germline loops: CDR1 KGHSH, CDR2 LQKENI. Between the trimmed V and J ends, which lost 3 bases and 2 bases, there was a span of 7 bases. The CDR3 reads CASSPTGNYGYTF. The CDR3 DNA reads TGTGCCAGCTCACCGACGGGAAACTATGGCTACACCTTC.

This chain links TRBV7-8 with TRBJ1-1; D perhaps matches TRBD1 (5 bases). Germline V gene sequence: CDR1 SGHVS, CDR2 FQNEAQ. Trimming cost V 3 bases and J 0 bases, with 20 bases left between them. The CDR3 spans 18 residues. The CDR3 DNA reads as TGTGCCAGCAGCTTGCACTACTCCGGGACGGTCCTGAACACTGAAGCTTTCTTT. Protein product: CASSLHYSGTVLNTEAFF.

The chain recombines TRBV4-3 with TRBJ2-1; no reliable D call. Between the trimmed V and J ends, which lost 0 bases and 1 base, there was a span of 7 bases. Germline V gene lookup returns CDR1 LGHNA and CDR2 YSLEER. The CDR3 has 15 amino acids. The CDR3 bases are TGCGCCAGCAGCCAAGATTTCGGATCCTACAATGAGCAGTTCTTC. Amino acid sequence: CASSQDFGSYNEQFF.

In this sample, this clone turned up once. The genes are TRBV10-3 and TRBJ2-7; a weak D match, TRBD1 (5 bases). Germline CDR1 is ENHRY and CDR2 is SYGVKD. Trimming left V 10 bases short and J 4 bases short, with 26 bases between. CDR3 size: 16 residues. In DNA form, the CDR3 reads TGTGCCACCCACCGGCAGGGTCTCAACGCCTGTTACGAGCAGTACTTC. Translating it yields CATHRQGLNACYEQYF.

This chain links TRBV5-1 with TRBJ2-3, with 9 nucleotides matching TRBD2. Germline lookup yields CDR1 SGHRS and CDR2 YFSETQ. J lost 9 bases, V lost 0 bases, and 8 bases had no gene match. The CDR3 consists of 15 residues. Written as DNA, the CDR3 is TGCGCCAGCAGCTTGGGGTCTAGCGGGAAGTCGACGCAGTATTTT. The encoded protein is CASSLGSSGKSTQYF.

The gene calls are TRBV2 and TRBJ2-2; 13 positions match TRBD2. V lost 6 bases, J lost 7 bases, and 11 bases stayed unmatched. The CDR3 extends over 17 amino acids. Germline V CDR1 and CDR2: SNHLY, FYNNEI. CDR3 in DNA: TGTGCCAGCAGCTCGGGACTAGCGGGGCAAAAGGGCGGGGAGCTGTTTTTT. This translates into CASSSGLAGQKGGELFF.